This TCR beta chain was captured by sequencing in a study of blood T cell repertoires in COVID-19 (dated by TCRdb to 2020 to 2022). Context from the whole study: Samples from collaborators originated in the United States, Italy and Spain and spanned both the acute and convalescent phases of COVID-19. Nearly every sample came with metadata listing a de-identified subject ID, COVID-19 status, age in years and sex. The material from the prospective study consisted of cDNA or gDNA derived from T cells, B-cell-depleted T cells, or PBMCs. The repertoires were released in a freely available public database intended as a resource for research on the immune response to SARS-CoV-2. Where HLA class I and class II types were available, the types were taken from metadata supplied by the sample provider, not from assay-based typing. The samples were drawn from the first 160 participants of the ongoing ImmuneRACE study and from 1,200 or so subjects provided by 6 global collaborators. The dataset comprised deeply sampled blood TCRbeta repertoires from subjects exposed to, actively infected with, or recovered from COVID-19. Study-wide findings and limitations: The quantity of clinical and demographic metadata differed by source and by participant and was supplied without curation.

Participants in the prospective study were aged about 18 to 95 years, lived in under 30 United States geographic areas, and enrolled through a virtual design. Cohort assignment in the prospective study relied on participant-reported clinical history from a screening survey and a study questionnaire. Exposed participants were defined as having been in contact with someone with a PCR-confirmed or clinician-diagnosed COVID-19 case within 2 weeks of study entry. Mobile phlebotomists in the prospective study collected whole blood, serum and a nasopharyngeal or oropharyngeal swab from every participant. Participants in the prospective study had the option to provide additional blood draws and questionnaires over an approximately 2-month period. Prospective study blood samples were shipped either frozen or at room temperature before DNA extraction. After removal of 0 bases from V and 4 bases from J, the junction retains 11 bases not matched to a gene. CDR1 and CDR2, looked up from the germline V gene, are LGHNA and YNFKEQ. Measured from the cysteine to the phenylalanine, the CDR3 is 19 residues long. Only the CDR3 region is kept as DNA, spanning 57 bases read in frame from base 1.

The immunoSEQ Assay, a bias-controlled multiplex PCR, was used to amplify TCRbeta CDR3 regions from genomic DNA. Per the original workflow: The number of nucleated cells in each sample was estimated by amplification of reference gene primers within the assay. To quantify the absolute abundance of each unique TCRbeta CDR3 rearrangement, sequence reads were collapsed and filtered. Productive Simpson clonality was computed per sample as the square root of Simpson's diversity index over productive rearrangements. This immuneACCESS table, as held by TCRdb, lists in-frame sequences with V and J called but not all clones. Of the missing ones, under half trace to an unresolved V gene in checked studies; the others have no known cause. The V and J calls and the clone size are those of that table, but D and trimming were determined from the DNA. Present in this sample are approximately 250,000 clones, over 70% of which were seen just once. Over 3% of the sample is in the top ten clones.

As regards this clone: Its antigen is still unknown. The record has no base qualities; no much larger clone is one base away.

The sample was PBMCs or T cells enriched from blood (not recorded which). The sequence links TRBV4-2 to TRBJ2-3; a stretch of 12 junction bases matches TRBD2. This receptor was taken from a woman in her thirties or forties who had been exposed to COVID-19. The CDR3 protein is CASSQDVASGRAKSDTQYF. In nucleotide form, the sequence is TGTGCCAGCAGCCAAGATGTGGCTAGCGGGAGGGCCAAGTCAGATACGCAGTATTTT.